This paragraph reports one TCR beta chain. The antigen is undetermined. The data belong to a study of T cells in tuberculosis. The wider study: This South African cohort compared adolescents with or without latent tuberculosis against adults with active tuberculosis. Overall study findings and caveats: Active tuberculosis TCR-alpha repertoires lay closer to GMM-specific TCRs than IGRA-negative controls, suggesting clonal expansion.

Profiling relied on immunoSEQ multiplex PCR, and the TCRdb table lists in-frame clones only, not all of them. Here the sample spans tens of thousands of clones, roughly nine tenths being singletons. Latent tuberculosis screening used tuberculin skin test and IGRA at entry. Each donor contributed roughly 92,000 T cells on average, unsorted. Germline CDR1 reads MNHEY; CDR2 reads SVGAGI. The V and J ends lost 0 bases and 0 bases respectively, with 8 bases between them. The CDR3 has 16 residues. The clonotype comes from a donor aged 10-29 years with latent tuberculosis or without tuberculosis infection. The chain uses TRBV6-5 and TRBJ2-2; D uncertain. Input material: PBMCs. CDR3 DNA: TGTGCCAGCAGTTACTCCAGGTACACGAACACCGGGGAGCTGTTTTTT. Translation: CASSYSRYTNTGELFF.